The 8 T cell receptor beta chains presented below share a single source sample, sequenced in a study of cytomegalovirus exposure and HLA in healthy donors (dated 2017 in TCRdb). The library was generated by the immunoSEQ multiplex PCR assay. For the multiplex PCR, a mixture combining 60 forward primers for TCR Vbeta segments and 13 reverse primers for TCR Jbeta segments was used. The table comes from immuneACCESS by way of TCRdb, which keeps in-frame sequences with V and J called. Part of the clones is missing from these tables; in studies checked, under half for an unresolved V gene and the rest for unknown reasons. Across this sample there are roughly 120,000 clones, with 81% seen only once. The ten largest make up more than 2% of the sample. Material: PBMCs. The receptors stem from a woman in her thirties in good health and CMV-seronegative.

The V gene is TRBV5-6, the J gene TRBJ1-1; unclear D gene. Deletions cut 5 bases from V and 4 bases from J, with 9 bases between. Germline V gene sequence: CDR1 SGHDT, CDR2 YYEEEE. There are 12 residues in the CDR3. CDR3: CASSQDFTEAFF. In DNA form, the CDR3 reads TGTGCCAGCAGTCAGGATTTCACTGAAGCTTTCTTT. The full variable domain, with the rest looked up from reference TRBV5-6 and TRBJ1-1, is DAGVTQSPTHLIKTRGQQVTLRCSPKSGHDTVSWYQQALGQGPQFIFQYYEEEERQRGNFPDRFSGHQFPNYSSELNVNALLLGDSALYLCASSQDFTEAFFGQGTRLTVV.

There are a few counts of this clone. The chain couples TRBV7-3 to TRBJ2-5, with 7 bases lining up with TRBD1. Per germline, CDR1 SGHTA and CDR2 FQGTGA. V dropped 6 bases and J dropped 5; count of bases not matched to a gene: 9. This CDR3 spans 14 amino acids. This CDR3 is CASSRNRGYETQYF. CDR3 sequence (DNA): TGTGCCAGCAGTCGAAACAGGGGCTATGAGACCCAGTACTTC. Complete variable domain (other parts from reference TRBV7-3 and TRBJ2-5): GAGVSQTPSNKVTEKGKYVELRCDPISGHTALYWYRQSLGQGPEFLIYFQGTGAADDSGLPNDRFFAVRPEGSVSTLKIQRTERGDSAVYLCASSRNRGYETQYFGPGTRLLVL.

The chain uses TRBV21-1 and TRBJ2-1; the table's D gene call, TRBD1, was not cross checked with the DNA. TRBV21-1 is marked as a pseudogene. The CDR3 extends over 15 amino acids. The CDR3 protein is CASSKTRQAPHEQFF. The CDR3 DNA reads TGTGCCAGCAGCAAAACGAGACAGGCCCCCCATGAGCAGTTCTTC.

The chain joins TRBV18 to TRBJ1-4; tentative D call: TRBD1 (5 bases). With 5 bases removed from V and 11 bases from J, the gap between germline ends came to 24 bases. Germline V gene lookup returns CDR1 KGHSH and CDR2 LQKENI. This CDR3 contains 16 residues. CDR3 in amino acids: CASSSSTRQHNGKLFF. The CDR3 DNA follows: TGTGCCAGCTCATCCTCCACTCGACAGCATAATGGTAAACTGTTTTTT.

This clone has just a few counts. The rearrangement links TRBV10-3 to TRBJ1-2; 7 bases agree with TRBD1. Per the germline V gene, CDR1 is ENHRY and CDR2 is SYGVKD. The CDR3 runs 12 residues. After removal of 8 bases from V and 8 bases from J, the junction contained 8 bases not matched to a gene. CDR3: CAIADRFQGYTF. CDR3 nucleotide sequence: TGTGCCATCGCGGACAGGTTTCAGGGCTACACCTTC.

This clone was seen only a few times. This chain uses TRBV18 with TRBJ1-1; 7 bases are a match to TRBD1. The CDR3 sequence is 17 residues long. V trimming: 3 bases; J trimming: 3 bases; junction bases outside the gene matches: 13. From germline, CDR1 is KGHSH and CDR2 LQKENI. The CDR3 region has the DNA TGTGCCAGCTCACCGAATGTTCGTCAGGGGGTCGACACTGAAGCTTTCTTT. Protein: CASSPNVRQGVDTEAFF. Drawing the rest from reference TRBV18 and TRBJ1-1, the complete variable domain is NAGVMQNPRHLVRRRGQEARLRCSPMKGHSHVYWYRQLPEEGLKFMVYLQKENIIDESGMPKERFSAEFPKEGPSILRIQQVVRGDSAAYFCASSPNVRQGVDTEAFFGQGTRLTVV.

The gene calls are TRBV7-9 and TRBJ1-1; D gene ambiguous. The V gene's germline CDR1 is SEHNR and CDR2 FQNEAQ (reference sequence). V shed 2 bases and J shed 5 bases, with 24 bases lying between them. The CDR3 contains 18 residues. CDR3 sequence (DNA): TGTGCCAGCAGCTTACCCCGCGTTTGGATTGGGTTCGGGACTGAAGCTTTCTTT. Protein product: CASSLPRVWIGFGTEAFF.

V and J are TRBV11-2 and TRBJ2-1; D call uncertain. V shed 8 bases and J shed 10 bases, with 12 bases lying between them. This CDR3 is built from 11 residues. Germline CDR1 is SGHAT and CDR2 is FQNNGV. For the CDR3, the DNA is TGTGCCAGCGATAGCCTCCGGGAGCAGTTCTTC. This gives the protein CASDSLREQFF.